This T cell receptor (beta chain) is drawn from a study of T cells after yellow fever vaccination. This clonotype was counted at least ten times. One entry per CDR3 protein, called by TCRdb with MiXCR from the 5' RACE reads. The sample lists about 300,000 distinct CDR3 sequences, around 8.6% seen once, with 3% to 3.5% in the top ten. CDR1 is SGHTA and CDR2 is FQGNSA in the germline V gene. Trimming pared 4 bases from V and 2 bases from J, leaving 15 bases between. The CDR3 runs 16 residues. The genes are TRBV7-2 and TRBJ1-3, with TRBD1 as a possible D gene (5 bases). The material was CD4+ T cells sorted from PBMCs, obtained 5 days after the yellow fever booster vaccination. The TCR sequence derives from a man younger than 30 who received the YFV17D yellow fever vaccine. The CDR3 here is CASSSYRRQAGNTIYF. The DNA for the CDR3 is TGTGCCAGCAGCTCCTACAGGAGGCAGGCTGGAAACACCATATATTTT.